Listed below are T cell receptor beta chains from one sample, sequenced in a study of human CD8 memory T cell subsets. Reprocessing the 5' RACE reads, TCRdb reports a single entry for every CDR3 protein and omits DNA. The listing contains approximately 11,000 distinct CDR3 sequences. Sequencing input: CD8+ T cells from PBMCs. These receptors all stem from a human donor in good health. The CDR3 runs from the conserved cysteine through the conserved F or W. Fields, in order: J gene, V gene, CDR3 protein.

TRBJ2-7 | TRBV20-1 | CSARDGRVTYEQYF
TRBJ1-5 | TRBV7-9 | CASSLGSGRDRNSQPQHF
TRBJ1-1 | TRBV12-3/TRBV12-4 | CASSSDRGVIAEAFF
TRBJ2-3 | TRBV12-3/TRBV12-4 | CASSFLAGGILDTQYF
TRBJ1-2 | TRBV7-9 | CASSLGQNYGYTF
TRBJ2-7 | TRBV2 | CASSESLRDSASYEQYF
TRBJ2-2 | TRBV7-9 | CASSLNTGELFF
TRBJ1-1 | TRBV12-3/TRBV12-4 | CASSFSEGGTEAFF
TRBJ1-6 | TRBV6-5 | CASSYSGGRSPLHF
TRBJ2-7 | TRBV20-1 | CSARAQPAYEQYF
TRBJ1-1 | TRBV19 | CASSDFGQTNTEAFF
TRBJ2-4 | TRBV30 | CAWRATGGINIQYF
TRBJ2-5 | TRBV5-5 | CASSQFPTGTAQETQYF
TRBJ1-4 | TRBV5-4 | CASSLDSGSEKLFF
TRBJ2-1 | TRBV15 | CATSSGGAGYEQFF
TRBJ1-2 | TRBV12-3/TRBV12-4 | CATVGAVDGYTF